Sequencing of this TCR beta chain was carried out in a study of T cells in Graves' hyperthyroidism and ophthalmopathy. This CDR3 comprises 17 residues. Trimming removed 3 bases at V and 4 bases at J, with 19 bases between. Germline V CDR1 and CDR2: SGHTA, FQGTGA. From RNA transcripts, TCR beta CDR3 regions were amplified. The study used the HTBI primer set for a first-round RT-PCR of the TCR CDR3. MiXCR was run by TCRdb on the multiplex PCR reads, yielding one entry per CDR3 protein. The sample contains under 550,000 distinct CDR3 sequences, less than 20% of which appear only once. With duration under 3 months, ophthalmopathy was active: Clinical Activity Score at least 3, NOSPECS at least 4.

Sequenced input: blood. This chain connects TRBV7-3 to TRBJ1-5, with D possibly being TRBD1 (5 bases). This clonotype originated in a man aged 35 to 55 with Graves' ophthalmopathy. The CDR3 DNA reads TGTGCCAGCAGCTTCGGAATGAGGGGCCCCAGTAATCAGCCCCAGCATTTT. As protein: CASSFGMRGPSNQPQHF. The variable domain in full, completed from reference TRBV7-3 and TRBJ1-5, reads GAGVSQTPSNKVTEKGKYVELRCDPISGHTALYWYRQSLGQGPEFLIYFQGTGAADDSGLPNDRFFAVRPEGSVSTLKIQRTERGDSAVYLCASSFGMRGPSNQPQHFGDGTRLSIL.